The entry below gives a single T cell receptor beta chain sequence along with its context. It lacks a known antigen. No much larger clone exists at a distance of one base, and base qualities are not known. These data originate in a study of T-cell reconstitution after alpha-beta-depleted transplantation in children (dated by TCRdb to 2016 to 2017). Regarding the complete study: T-cell immune reconstitution after TCRalphabeta/CD19-depleted allogeneic hematopoietic cell transplantation in children was quantitatively tracked in the study by means of TCR repertoire profiling.

The library was generated by PCR. Sequencer: Illumina HiSeq 2500. To normalize quantification of the TCRbeta repertoire, the TCR libraries were built with molecular barcoding that relied on unique molecular identifiers. TCRdb reworked the public reads: Q25 trimming with fastp, MiXCR clone assembly, productive beta chains retained. Every distinct CDR3 protein forms one entry, paired with its most common genes and DNA. The sample has 360,000 or so distinct CDR3 sequences on record, roughly 21% of them singletons. 3.8% of the sample goes to the ten largest clones. V loses 4 bases of germline sequence and J loses 9 bases, and the interval between the two ends is 10 bases. Based on the germline V gene, the CDR1 and CDR2 sequences are SGHDT and YYEEEE. The CDR3 contains 12 residues, cysteine and phenylalanine counted. The only DNA kept is the CDR3, 36 bases in frame from the first base.

This receptor was identified in a human donor who donated a stem cell graft to a child with acute myeloid leukemia. The sample consisted of PBMCs from the stem cell graft donor, taken from the stem cell graft. Recombination joined TRBV5-6 with TRBJ2-2; the D assignment is uncertain and may be TRBD1 or TRBD2, with 5 bases supporting each. The DNA sequence follows: TGTGCCAGCAGCGGGGACCCACGGGAGCTGTTTTTT. Its translation reads: CASSGDPRELFF.